Reported below is one T cell receptor (beta chain). Germline V gene lookup returns CDR1 WNHNN and CDR2 SYGVQD (reference sequence). This CDR3 has 16 amino acids. The germline V and J ends were trimmed by 3 bases and 5 bases, with 16 bases remaining between them. Everyone who took part was about 18 to 90 years old, and they came from about two dozen US areas. Generated by immunoSEQ multiplex PCR, the TCRdb table keeps only in-frame clones and is missing some. The top ten clones hold 11% of a sample with 180,000 or so clones, around 79% of them seen once. The sample originates from a study of blood T cell repertoires in COVID-19. Study as a whole: Spain, Italy and the United States supplied samples that represented acute and convalescent COVID-19.

The sequenced material came from PBMCs or T cells enriched from blood (not recorded which). The V and J genes are TRBV10-1 and TRBJ2-2; D perhaps matches TRBD2 (5 bases). The source of this sequence is a man aged 50 to 60 who had recovered from COVID-19. The CDR3 loop reads CASSESGRVGTGELFF. The CDR3 DNA is TGCGCCAGCAGTGAATCGGGAAGAGTAGGGACCGGGGAGCTGTTTTTT.